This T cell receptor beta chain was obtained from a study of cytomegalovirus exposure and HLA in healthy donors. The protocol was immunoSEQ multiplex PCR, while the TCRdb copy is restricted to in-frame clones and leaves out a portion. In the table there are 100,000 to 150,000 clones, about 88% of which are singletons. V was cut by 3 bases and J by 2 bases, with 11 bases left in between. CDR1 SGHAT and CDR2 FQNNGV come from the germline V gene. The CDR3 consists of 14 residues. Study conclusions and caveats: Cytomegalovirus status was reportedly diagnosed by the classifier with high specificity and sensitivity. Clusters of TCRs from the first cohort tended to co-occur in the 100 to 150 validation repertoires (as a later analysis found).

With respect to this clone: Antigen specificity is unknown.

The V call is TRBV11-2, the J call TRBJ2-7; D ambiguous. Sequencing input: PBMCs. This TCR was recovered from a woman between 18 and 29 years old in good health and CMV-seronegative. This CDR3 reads CASSFRRVPYEQYF. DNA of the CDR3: TGTGCCAGCAGCTTTCGACGGGTTCCCTACGAGCAGTACTTC.